This is a list of T cell receptor beta chains from one sample in a study of identical twins. Via MiXCR, TCRdb re-called the 5' RACE reads, giving one row per CDR3 protein. The sample lists more than 1.5 million distinct CDR3 sequences; around a third were seen once. Sequencing used cord blood. The receptor source for this set is a newborn girl in good health. Both conserved end residues are part of each CDR3. A D gene is named only where the DNA matches it firmly. Size values are once, few and many counts, or a class for expanded clones, and some rows have none.

TRBJ2-3 | . | . | TRBV19 | CASRKRSADTQYF | TGTGCCAGTAGAAAGAGGTCCGCAGATACGCAGTATTTT
TRBJ2-4 | . | . | TRBV7-9 | CASSRLWEQYF | TGTGCCAGCAGCCGCCTATGGGAGCAGTACTTC
TRBJ2-1 | . | . | TRBV12-3/TRBV12-4 | CASSLSVGGGSSYNEQFF | TGTGCCAGCAGTTTATCGGTAGGGGGGGGGAGCTCCTACAATGAGCAGTTCTTC
TRBJ1-4 | TRBD1 | many | TRBV3-1 | CASSRQGNEKLFF | TGTGCCAGCAGCCGACAGGGGAATGAAAAACTGTTTTTT
TRBJ1-5 | . | few | TRBV20-1 | CSARGGRDQPQHF | TGCAGTGCTAGAGGGGGCAGGGATCAGCCCCAGCATTTT
TRBJ2-1 | . | . | TRBV9 | CASSVHSNNEQFF | TGTGCCAGCAGCGTACACTCTAACAATGAGCAGTTCTTC
TRBJ1-5 | . | . | TRBV6-1 | CASRRGDDNQPQHF | TGTGCCAGCCGCCGCGGGGACGACAATCAGCCCCAGCATTTT
TRBJ2-1 | TRBD2 | few | TRBV24-1 | CATSDLAGVGNEQFF | TGTGCCACCAGTGACCTAGCGGGAGTGGGCAATGAGCAGTTCTTC
TRBJ1-2 | . | . | TRBV10-3 | CAISDGSWLYGYTF | TGTGCCATCAGTGACGGTTCTTGGCTCTATGGCTACACCTTC
TRBJ2-1 | . | . | TRBV5-1 | CASSLTVSYEQFF | TGCGCCAGCAGCTTGACGGTCTCCTACGAGCAGTTCTTC
TRBJ2-1 | . | few | TRBV14 | CASSQDNGRGGLNEQFF | TGTGCCAGCAGCCAAGATAACGGGCGAGGGGGGCTCAATGAGCAGTTCTTC
TRBJ2-7 | . | few | TRBV6-1 | CASSPRGTPPYEQYF | TGTGCCAGCTCCCCCCGCGGGACGCCCCCTTACGAGCAGTACTTC
TRBJ2-3 | . | . | TRBV4-2 | CASSQGTGGPTQYF | TGTGCCAGCAGCCAAGGGACTGGCGGACCTACGCAGTATTTT
TRBJ1-5 | . | . | TRBV4-2 | CASSRTLNQPRHF | TGTGCCAGCAGCCGGACCCTAAATCAGCCCCGGCATTTT
TRBJ2-7 | TRBD1 | . | TRBV27 | CASSLKGQELYEQYF | TGTGCCAGCAGTTTAAAGGGACAGGAGCTCTACGAGCAGTACTTC
TRBJ2-5 | TRBD2 | many | TRBV4-2 | CASSQDRLAGETQYF | TGTGCCAGCAGCCAAGATCGCCTAGCGGGAGAGACCCAGTACTTC
TRBJ2-3 | TRBD2 | . | TRBV7-2 | CASSLEGLAGATQYF | TGTGCCAGCAGCTTAGAGGGACTAGCGGGGGCTACGCAGTATTTT
TRBJ2-3 | TRBD1 | . | TRBV12-3/TRBV12-4 | CASSDRGLRVDTQYF | TGTGCCAGCAGTGACAGGGGATTACGGGTAGATACGCAGTATTTT
TRBJ1-4 | TRBD1 | many | TRBV12-3/TRBV12-4 | CASSPTGINEKLFF | TGTGCCAGCAGCCCGACAGGGATTAATGAAAAACTGTTTTTT
TRBJ1-1 | TRBD1 | few | TRBV10-3 | CAIGEDRVNTEAFF | TGTGCCATCGGGGAAGACAGGGTGAACACTGAAGCTTTCTTT
TRBJ2-3 | TRBD2 | few | TRBV4-2 | CASSRRGLTSTDTQYF | TGTGCCAGCAGCCGAAGGGGACTAACTAGCACAGATACGCAGTATTTT
TRBJ2-1 | TRBD2 | few | TRBV14 | CASSQDLGTSGRYYNEQFF | TGTGCCAGCAGCCAAGATCTGGGGACTAGCGGGAGGTATTACAATGAGCAGTTCTTC
TRBJ2-5 | . | . | TRBV18 | CASSPAGVQETQYF | TGTGCCAGCTCACCAGCGGGCGTCCAAGAGACCCAGTACTTC
TRBJ1-4 | TRBD1 | few | TRBV4-2 | CASSQDQGANGEKLFF | TGTGCCAGCAGCCAAGATCAGGGGGCGAATGGTGAAAAACTGTTTTTT
TRBJ2-7 | TRBD1 | few | TRBV11-3 | CASPRTGSKYEQYF | TGTGCCAGCCCGAGGACAGGGTCAAAATACGAGCAGTACTTC
TRBJ2-6 | TRBD1 | few | TRBV20-1 | CSARDGQVQYSGANVLTF | TGCAGTGCTAGAGATGGACAGGTTCAGTACTCTGGGGCCAACGTCCTGACTTTC
TRBJ1-1 | . | . | TRBV7-2 | CASSLASARLNTEAFF | TGTGCCAGCAGCTTAGCAAGCGCCAGATTGAACACTGAAGCTTTCTTT
TRBJ2-4 | . | once | TRBV15 | CATGRVQGPLAKNIQYF | TGTGCCACCGGCAGGGTACAGGGCCCTTTAGCCAAAAACATTCAGTACTTC
TRBJ2-6 | . | few | TRBV27 | CASSSQGFASSGANVLTF | TGTGCCAGCAGTTCACAGGGATTTGCCTCCTCTGGGGCCAACGTCCTGACTTTC
TRBJ2-7 | TRBD2 | . | TRBV7-2 | CASSLVWGFSGGPYEQYF | TGTGCCAGCAGCTTAGTATGGGGTTTTAGCGGGGGGCCATACGAGCAGTACTTC
TRBJ2-3 | . | . | TRBV7-2 | CASSFRATDTRYF | TGTGCCAGCAGCTTCCGGGCCACAGATACGCGGTATTTT
TRBJ2-5 | . | few | TRBV10-3 | CAISGWGQETQYF | TGTGCCATCAGTGGTTGGGGGCAAGAGACCCAGTACTTC
TRBJ2-7 | TRBD1 | few | TRBV29-1 | CSVESRGPTYEQYF | TGCAGCGTTGAATCCAGGGGGCCCACCTACGAGCAGTACTTC
TRBJ2-5 | TRBD1 | . | TRBV6-5 | CASSYSSGQGRNEQYF | TGTGCCAGCAGTTACTCGTCGGGACAGGGGAGGAATGAGCAGTACTTC
TRBJ1-1 | . | . | TRBV27 | CVSSRNPGRLPEAFF | TGTGTCAGCAGTCGAAACCCCGGACGGCTCCCTGAAGCTTTCTTT
TRBJ2-3 | . | . | TRBV15 | CATSVISDSTDTQYF | TGTGCCACCAGCGTAATTAGCGATAGCACAGATACGCAGTATTTT
TRBJ1-1 | . | . | TRBV6-6 | CASWLGGYTEAFF | TGTGCCAGCTGGTTAGGCGGATACACTGAAGCTTTCTTT
TRBJ2-5 | TRBD1 | . | TRBV12-3/TRBV12-4 | CASSLTDRGFSETQYF | TGTGCCAGCAGTCTGACCGACAGGGGGTTTAGCGAGACCCAGTACTTC
TRBJ2-7 | TRBD1 | . | TRBV20-1 | CSASGTGASYEQYF | TGCAGTGCTAGCGGGACAGGGGCCTCCTACGAGCAGTACTTC
TRBJ2-5 | . | . | TRBV27 | CASSLTVRRETQYF | TGTGCCAGCAGCTTAACGGTCAGGCGGGAGACCCAGTACTTC
TRBJ2-7 | TRBD1 | . | TRBV6-1 | CASSDGDRGGEQYF | TGTGCCAGCAGTGATGGGGACAGGGGAGGCGAGCAGTACTTC
TRBJ2-3 | TRBD2 | . | TRBV19 | CASSARLAGGLRYTQYF | TGTGCCAGTAGTGCAAGACTAGCGGGGGGGCTACGATATACGCAGTATTTT